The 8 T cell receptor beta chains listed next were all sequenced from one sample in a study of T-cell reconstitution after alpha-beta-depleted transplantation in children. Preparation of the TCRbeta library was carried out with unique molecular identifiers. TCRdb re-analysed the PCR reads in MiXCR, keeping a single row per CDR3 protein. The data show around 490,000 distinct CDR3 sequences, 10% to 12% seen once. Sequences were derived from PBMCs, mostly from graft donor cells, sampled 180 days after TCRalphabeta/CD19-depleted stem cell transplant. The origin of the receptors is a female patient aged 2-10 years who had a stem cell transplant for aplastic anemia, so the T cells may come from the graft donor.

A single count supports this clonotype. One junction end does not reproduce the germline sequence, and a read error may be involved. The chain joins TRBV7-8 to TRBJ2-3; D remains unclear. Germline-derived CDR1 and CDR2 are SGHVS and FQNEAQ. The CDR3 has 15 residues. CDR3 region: CAGSLVNSLTDTQYF. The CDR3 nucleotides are TGTGCCGGCAGCTTAGTGAACAGCCTCACAGATACGCAGTATTTT.

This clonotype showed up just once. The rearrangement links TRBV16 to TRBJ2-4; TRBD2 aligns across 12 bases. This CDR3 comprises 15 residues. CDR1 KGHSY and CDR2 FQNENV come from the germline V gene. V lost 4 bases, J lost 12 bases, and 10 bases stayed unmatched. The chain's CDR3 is CASSLGLAGIGSQYF. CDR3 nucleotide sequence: TGTGCCAGCAGCCTTGGACTAGCGGGAATAGGCAGTCAGTACTTC.

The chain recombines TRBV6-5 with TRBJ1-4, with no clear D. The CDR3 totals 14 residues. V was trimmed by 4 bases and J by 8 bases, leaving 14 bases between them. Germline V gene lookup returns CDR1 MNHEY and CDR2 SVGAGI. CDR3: CASSFRRRREKLFF. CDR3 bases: TGTGCCAGCAGTTTTCGACGGAGGCGAGAAAAACTGTTTTTT.

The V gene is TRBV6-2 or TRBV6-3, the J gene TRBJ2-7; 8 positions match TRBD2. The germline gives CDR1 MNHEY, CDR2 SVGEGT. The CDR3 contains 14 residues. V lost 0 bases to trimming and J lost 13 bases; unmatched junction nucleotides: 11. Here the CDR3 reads CASSYSFPVSGTYF. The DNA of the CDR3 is TGTGCCAGCAGTTACTCTTTTCCCGTTAGCGGGACCTACTTC.

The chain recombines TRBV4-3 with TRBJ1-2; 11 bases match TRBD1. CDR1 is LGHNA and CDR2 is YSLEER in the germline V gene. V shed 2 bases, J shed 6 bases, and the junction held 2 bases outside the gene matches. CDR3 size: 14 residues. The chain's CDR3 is CASSQRTGGNGYTF. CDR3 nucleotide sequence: TGCGCCAGCAGCCAACGGACAGGGGGCAATGGCTACACCTTC.

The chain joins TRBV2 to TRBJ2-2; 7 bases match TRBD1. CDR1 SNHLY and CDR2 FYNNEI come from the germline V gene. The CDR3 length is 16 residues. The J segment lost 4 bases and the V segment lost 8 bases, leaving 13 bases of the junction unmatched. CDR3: CASRDSSLLGTGELFF. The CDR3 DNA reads TGTGCCAGCCGGGACAGCTCGCTGCTGGGCACCGGGGAGCTGTTTTTT.

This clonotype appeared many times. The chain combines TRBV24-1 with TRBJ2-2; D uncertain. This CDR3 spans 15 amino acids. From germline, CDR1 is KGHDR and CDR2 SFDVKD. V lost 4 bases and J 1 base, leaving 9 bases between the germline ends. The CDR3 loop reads CATSEIGLNTGELFF. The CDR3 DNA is TGTGCCACCAGTGAAATAGGCCTGAACACCGGGGAGCTGTTTTTT.

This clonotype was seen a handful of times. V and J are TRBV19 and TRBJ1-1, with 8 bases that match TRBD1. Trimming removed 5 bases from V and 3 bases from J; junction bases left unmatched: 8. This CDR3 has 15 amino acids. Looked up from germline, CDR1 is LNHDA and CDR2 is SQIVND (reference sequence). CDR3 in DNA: TGTGCCAGTAGTCCCCGGACAGGGATGGACACTGAAGCTTTCTTT. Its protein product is CASSPRTGMDTEAFF.